The entry below gives a single TCR beta chain sequence along with its context. Its antigen is undetermined. The source of the sample is a study of Tregs in tolerant kidney transplant recipients. The assay was immunoSEQ multiplex PCR, and TCRdb's table has in-frame clones only and misses some. The repertoire table contains 6,000 or so clones. Study-wide findings and caveats: Activated donor B cell expansion appeared to reveal the most relevant donor-specific TCRbeta repertoire. This study did not directly address biological reproducibility.

Recipients received nonmyeloablative bone marrow transplants from related graft donors, with transient mixed chimerism. CD4+CD25+CD127- Tregs, CD4+CD25- non-Tregs, CD4 and CD8 cells were sorted. The source material was CD4+ T cells from blood (PBMCs), sampled 6 months after the transplant. This TCR came from a human patient who received a combined kidney and bone marrow transplant. Part of the T cell pool may stem from the graft donor.

This CDR3 is CASSRETRLAGSGHEQFF. The sequenced CDR3 bases are TGTGCCAGCTCACGGGAAACCCGACTAGCGGGAAGTGGCCATGAG. The chain has TRBV18 and TRBJ2-1; 11 bases match TRBD2. The missing CDR3 end, 3 residues past where the read stops, is filled in from the germline J gene. CDR3 length: 18 amino acids. The V segment lost 4 bases and the J segment 8 bases; nucleotides outside the gene matches: 16. CDR1 KGHSH and CDR2 LQKENI come from the germline V gene.